These 21 T cell receptor beta chains were all obtained from the same sample, sequenced in a study of monozygotic twins with inflammatory bowel disease. Reprocessing the 5' RACE reads, TCRdb reports a single entry for every CDR3 protein and omits DNA. Its clone listing holds 300,000 to 350,000 distinct CDR3 sequences. Sequencing was performed on blood. The receptors were sampled from a human donor with ulcerative colitis or Crohn's disease, or a healthy co-twin of an affected twin (not recorded which).

V usage is TRBV11-2 and J usage is TRBJ2-1; TCRdb lists TRBD1, though no DNA is available to test this call. Germline V gene sequence: CDR1 SGHAT, CDR2 FQNNGV. The CDR3 length is 18 residues. This CDR3 is CASSLGPRDRIGDNEQFF.

The genes are TRBV4-1 and TRBJ1-4; TCRdb's D call of TRBD1 is untestable without DNA. Germline loops: CDR1 MGHRA, CDR2 YSYEKL. CDR3 length equals 15 residues. CDR3 loop: CASSQPSLGGEKLFF.

The rearrangement uses TRBV15 and TRBJ2-1; TCRdb names TRBD1, which stays unverified in the absence of DNA. The germline CDR1 and CDR2 sequences are LNHNV and YYDKDF (reference sequence). This CDR3 is built from 14 residues. The CDR3 is CATSARGNYNEQFF.

The chain employs TRBV28 and TRBJ2-2; lacking DNA, the TRBD1 call made by TCRdb goes unchecked. The CDR3 is made up of 15 amino acids. Germline CDR1 and CDR2: MDHEN and SYDVKM. This CDR3 reads CVSSSPTGYTGELFF.

This chain uses TRBV15 with TRBJ2-1; the TRBD2 assignment by TCRdb is unverifiable without DNA. The germline V gene encodes CDR1 LNHNV and CDR2 YYDKDF (reference sequence). The CDR3 consists of 15 residues. The CDR3 region is CATVTGLAGINEQFF.

The CDR3 region is CSVEDAGSTQYF. The V gene is TRBV29-1, the J gene TRBJ2-5; TCRdb designates TRBD1, a call that cannot be tested without DNA. CDR3 length: 12 amino acids. Per the germline V gene, CDR1 is SQVTM and CDR2 is ANQGSEA. Drawing the rest from reference TRBV29-1 and TRBJ2-5, the complete variable domain is SAVISQKPSRDICQRGTSLTIQCQVDSQVTMMFWYRQQPGQSLTLIATANQGSEATYESGFVIDKFPISRPNLTFSTLTVSNMSPEDSSIYLCSVEDAGSTQYFGPGTRLLVL.

This sequence joins TRBV24-1 and TRBJ2-3; TCRdb selects TRBD2, and the lack of DNA leaves this call unchecked. The CDR3 is 13 amino acids. CDR1 and CDR2 from the germline V gene are KGHDR and SFDVKD. Here the CDR3 reads CATSAGDTDTQYF.

This sequence joins TRBV10-3 and TRBJ1-2; with no DNA, the TCRdb D assignment of TRBD1 cannot be verified. Germline lookup yields CDR1 ENHRY and CDR2 SYGVKD. CDR3 length: 12 amino acids. CDR3 protein: CAISEQDYGYTF.

This CDR3 reads CASSAFGGPKTQYF. The chain links TRBV28 to TRBJ2-5; TCRdb indicates TRBD1, and absent DNA this call remains unverified. The CDR3 has 14 amino acids. The germline gives CDR1 MDHEN, CDR2 SYDVKM.

The V and J genes are TRBV27 and TRBJ2-1; the TCRdb call, TRBD1, lacks DNA for checking. The CDR3 sequence is 11 residues long. Germline values: CDR1 MNHEY, CDR2 SMNVEV (reference sequence). CDR3 sequence: CASTTGAMQFF.

The V gene is TRBV20-1, the J gene TRBJ1-5; TCRdb's D gene call, TRBD1, goes unchecked for lack of DNA. The CDR3 runs 15 residues. Germline values: CDR1 DFQATT, CDR2 SNEGSKA (reference sequence). CDR3 loop: CSARERDRGNQPQHF.

The J gene is TRBJ2-2, the V gene TRBV11-2. CDR1 SGHAT and CDR2 FQNNGV come from the germline V gene. The CDR3 loop spans 15 amino acids. CDR3 sequence: CASPEGVANTGELFF.

The chain carries TRBV7-2 and TRBJ2-2; the D gene TCRdb calls, TRBD2, cannot be checked with no DNA. CDR1 is SGHTA, CDR2 FQGNSA, per germline. The CDR3 runs 14 residues. The CDR3 protein is CASSAGLATGELFF. The full variable domain, in which reference TRBV7-2 and TRBJ2-2 provide the parts outside the CDR3, is GAGVSQSPSNKVTEKGKDVELRCDPISGHTALYWYRQSLGQGLEFLIYFQGNSAPDKSGLPSDRFSAERTGGSVSTLTIQRTQQEDSAVYLCASSAGLATGELFFGEGSRLTVL.

The chain links TRBV4-3 to TRBJ2-3; TCRdb lists TRBD1, though no DNA is available to test this call. The CDR3 has 14 residues. The germline V gene encodes CDR1 LGHNA and CDR2 YSLEER. CDR3 amino acids: CASSRGDRADTQYF.

The chain couples TRBV3-1 to TRBJ2-2. Germline CDR1 reads LGHDT; CDR2 reads YNNKEL (reference sequence). There are 15 residues in the CDR3. CDR3 sequence reads: CASSQGQASTGELFF.

The chain joins TRBV27 to TRBJ2-5; without DNA, the TCRdb call of TRBD2 cannot be checked. The CDR3 is made up of 15 amino acids. Germline values: CDR1 MNHEY, CDR2 SMNVEV (reference sequence). The chain's CDR3 is CASSPNGLALETQYF.

The V gene is TRBV4-3, the J gene TRBJ1-1; as DNA is missing, the TRBD1 call by TCRdb cannot be tested. Germline loops: CDR1 LGHNA, CDR2 YSLEER. The CDR3 has 14 residues. This CDR3 reads CASSQERGPTEAFF.

The chain uses TRBV10-3 and TRBJ2-1; the TCRdb D gene call, TRBD2, has no DNA to confirm it. This CDR3 spans 18 amino acids. CDR1 and CDR2 (germline): ENHRY, SYGVKD. The CDR3 region is CAISEPAGLSSSYNEQFF.

The chain uses TRBV18 and TRBJ1-1. This CDR3 region has 13 residues. CDR1 and CDR2 from the germline V gene are KGHSH and LQKENI. CDR3 protein: CASSQGADTEAFF.

This CDR3 reads CSAREEAGAVNTEAFF. The J gene is TRBJ1-1, the V gene TRBV20-1; TCRdb lists TRBD1, though no DNA is available to test this call. This CDR3 is 16 amino acids long. CDR1 is DFQATT and CDR2 is SNEGSKA in the germline V gene (reference sequence).

This chain links TRBV12-5 with TRBJ1-2; TCRdb gives TRBD1 as the D gene, but with no DNA this cannot be confirmed. The CDR3 totals 15 residues. Germline CDR1 and CDR2: LGHNT and FRNRAP. The CDR3 sequence: CASGLAQGVGYGYTF.